The subject of this entry is one TCR beta chain. It lacks a known antigen. Mismatch with germline at one junction end may stem from a read error. The CDR3 spans 17 residues, from the cysteine through the phenylalanine. Just CDR3 DNA is preserved here, 51 bases in frame from base 1. To prepare the library, multiplex PCR was applied. The data were produced on an Illumina HiSeq 2500. TCRbeta libraries were constructed through three rounds of nested PCR with primers (Table S4) according to protocols adapted from ARM-PCR. Before sequencing, PCR products in the 200-500 bp range were cut out of the gel and cleaned up using the QIAquick gel extraction kit. Under the source paper's analysis protocol: Trimmomatic was used to clean the reads, FLASH merged the cleaned reads into complete CDR3 sequences, and MiTCR assigned the sequences to V(D)J germline segments. Clonal diversity was calculated as the inverse Simpson's index using VDJtools. In-frame sequences without a premature stop codon were defined as productive reads. TCRdb trimmed the raw reads at Q25, called clones with MiXCR and kept productive beta chains. Records with the same CDR3 protein are collapsed into one entry carrying the most frequent genes and DNA. TCRdb, not the original authors, processed these V and J calls. This sample holds 100,000 to 150,000 distinct CDR3 sequences; approximately 66% were observed only once. The top ten clonotypes cover about 13% of the sample.

The data were obtained in a study of tumor and adjacent non-tumor tissue in lung cancer (dated by TCRdb to the late 2010s). About the study as a whole: By cancer type, the cohort comprised 12 adenocarcinoma patients, 2 squamous cell carcinoma patients and 1 small cell lung cancer patient. A total of roughly 130,000,000 productive TCRbeta reads were generated by sequencing, corresponding to an average of roughly 4 million reads per sample. Using bulk TCRbeta repertoires from around 14 lung cancer patients, the study set lung tumor tissue side by side with matched distant non-tumor lung tissue. A few dozen paired specimens, one tumor and one normal lung sample per patient, were profiled by TCRbeta CDR3 sequencing. The approximately 15 patients were aged about 30 to 76 years, included around ten men and 5 women, and had TNM stage I to III disease.

What the research found in general, with its limitations: TCR diversity was significantly higher in younger patients, and greater tumor TCR diversity was associated with shorter overall survival and shorter disease-free survival. Peripheral blood was not sequenced, so blood TCRbeta repertoires in these lung cancer patients were not examined. Only roughly 15 patients were in the cohort, and the authors stated that larger samples and more detailed clinical data are needed. The top 100 clones made up a significantly larger cumulative share of the repertoire in normal lung than in tumor tissue. TCR diversity (inverse Simpson) was significantly higher in tumor than in normal lung tissue (roughly 430 vs 170, P = 0.0075, Mann-Whitney U test). Neither the sequencing platform nor unique molecular identifiers are mentioned in the methods.

RNA was extracted from bulk unsorted tissue and checked for quality with a NanoDrop ND-1000 and an Agilent 2100. Donors were newly diagnosed lung cancer patients admitted for thoracic surgery in China between August and November 2014, without prior chemotherapy. The study excluded patients who had received radiotherapy or chemotherapy before or who had another cancer at the same time. Surgical tissue pieces of about 1-2.1 cm3 were preserved in RNAlater solution and stored at -80 °C until use. This receptor was obtained from a young man with non-small cell lung cancer. Sequencing was performed on lung tumor tissue. The chain employs TRBV12-3 or TRBV12-4 and TRBJ2-3, with 12 central nucleotides matching TRBD1. In nucleotides, the sequence is TGTACCAGCAACACCGGGACAGGGGGCGCCGGCACAGATACGCAGTATTTT. This encodes CTSNTGTGGAGTDTQYF.